This entry lists 21 T cell receptor beta chains sequenced from one sample in a study of spatial heterogeneity in lung cancer. The time point here: sample taken at primary tumor resection. TCRdb used MiXCR to reprocess the 5' RACE reads, holding one entry per CDR3 protein. The table lists approximately 92,000 distinct CDR3 sequences, about an eighth of them singletons. The sequencing here drew on PBMCs, taken at surgery. Receptor source: a male donor with early-stage non-small cell lung cancer.

V usage is TRBV10-3 and J usage is TRBJ1-2; weak D call: TRBD1 (6 bases). Germline lookup yields CDR1 ENHRY and CDR2 SYGVKD. The CDR3 runs 15 residues. The ends were cut back, 3 bases at V and 7 bases at J, with 18 bases in the middle. The CDR3 protein is CAISDRTVSLSGYTF. CDR3 DNA: TGTGCCATCAGTGACCGGACAGTCTCCCTGAGTGGCTACACCTTC.

Only a few counts were recorded for this clonotype. V gene TRBV5-1 combines with J gene TRBJ2-7; 7 bases match TRBD2. This CDR3 contains 14 residues. CDR1 is SGHRS and CDR2 is YFSETQ in the germline V gene. With V trimmed by 4 bases and J by 2 bases, 6 bases remained unmatched. CDR3 sequence reads: CASSPGGDPYEQYF. CDR3 nucleotides: TGCGCCAGCAGCCCTGGGGGGGATCCCTACGAGCAGTACTTC.

This clonotype was detected ten times or more. The genes are TRBV3-1 and TRBJ2-6; D uncertain. The V end was cut by 1 base, the J end by 0 bases, with 7 bases between. Looked up from germline, CDR1 is LGHDT and CDR2 is YNNKEL (reference sequence). The CDR3 runs to 16 residues. The CDR3 is CASSQGTNSGANVLTF. Here the CDR3 DNA reads TGTGCCAGCAGCCAAGGCACGAACTCTGGGGCCAACGTCCTGACTTTC. Drawing the rest from reference TRBV3-1 and TRBJ2-6, the complete variable domain is DTAVSQTPKYLVTQMGNDKSIKCEQNLGHDTMYWYKQDSKKFLKIMFSYNNKELIINETVPNRFSPKSPDKAHLNLHINSLELGDSAVYFCASSQGTNSGANVLTFGAGSRLTVL.

This clonotype turned up a few times. The rearrangement joins TRBV6-1 to TRBJ2-6; D is undetermined. The CDR3 spans 15 residues. V was trimmed by 4 bases and J by 0 bases, leaving 7 bases between them. Germline CDR1 MNHNS, CDR2 SASEGT. CDR3 sequence: CASSGVGSGANVLTF. The CDR3, as DNA: TGTGCCAGCAGTGGTGTCGGCTCTGGGGCCAACGTCCTGACTTTC.

This clonotype was seen a handful of times. The CDR3 loop is CASNQGVGEQFF. The DNA for the CDR3 is TGTGCCAGCAACCAAGGGGTGGGTGAGCAGTTCTTC. The chain has TRBV7-9 and TRBJ2-1, with D perhaps matching TRBD1 (5 bases). The germline CDR1 and CDR2 sequences are SEHNR and FQNEAQ (reference sequence). The length of the CDR3 is 12 residues. V was cut by 7 bases and J by 9 bases, with 13 bases left in between.

This clonotype was recorded a few times. The chain is built from TRBV15 and TRBJ2-1; perhaps TRBD2 as D (5 bases). V dropped 4 bases and J dropped 9 bases, with 13 bases sitting between them. The CDR3 totals 13 residues. CDR1 and CDR2 (germline): LNHNV, YYDKDF (reference sequence). This chain's CDR3 is CATSTDYPTEQFF. The DNA for the CDR3 is TGTGCCACCAGCACCGACTATCCTACTGAGCAGTTCTTC. The entire variable domain, with the rest obtained from reference TRBV15 and TRBJ2-1, is as follows: DAMVIQNPRYQVTQFGKPVTLSCSQTLNHNVMYWYQQKSSQAPKLLFHYYDKDFNNEADTPDNFQSRRPNTSFCFLDIRSPGLGDTAMYLCATSTDYPTEQFFGPGTRLTVL.

This chain uses TRBV6-2 or TRBV6-3 with TRBJ2-3, with no clear D. V was pared by 6 bases and J by 7 bases, with 14 bases between. Germline values: CDR1 MNHEY, CDR2 SVGEGT. CDR3 length equals 13 residues. The CDR3 nucleotides read TGTGCCAGCAGCGTTACTCTCCCCAATACGCAGTATTTT. Translating gives CASSVTLPNTQYF.

V is TRBV24-1 and J is TRBJ2-1; D might be TRBD2 (6 bases). The CDR3 runs to 16 residues. Germline CDR1 reads KGHDR; CDR2 reads SFDVKD. Trimming pared 2 bases from V and 2 bases from J, leaving 12 bases between. The CDR3 spells CATSDSRGGAYNEQFF. DNA for the CDR3: TGTGCCACCAGTGATTCGCGGGGCGGGGCCTACAATGAGCAGTTCTTC.

This clonotype was counted a few times. The chain recombines TRBV7-2 with TRBJ1-1; no clear D gene. CDR1 and CDR2 (germline): SGHTA, FQGNSA. This CDR3 is 15 amino acids long. The V end was cut by 0 bases, the J end by 2 bases, with 10 bases between. In DNA form, the CDR3 reads TGTGCCAGCAGCTTAGCGGGCAGGAGTAACACTGAAGCTTTCTTT. The encoded protein is CASSLAGRSNTEAFF.

This sequence joins TRBV7-2 and TRBJ2-1; D is unresolved. The CDR3 length is 15 residues. Deletions cut 6 bases from V and 6 bases from J, with 18 bases between. CDR1 and CDR2 from the germline V gene are SGHTA and FQGNSA. CDR3 amino acids: CASSPRIEAFNEQFF. Here the CDR3 DNA reads TGTGCCAGCAGTCCCCGTATCGAAGCGTTCAATGAGCAGTTCTTC.

The table lists this clonotype with a count of one. A much larger clone is a single base away; this may be a read error. This sequence joins TRBV27 and TRBJ2-3, with 9 bases aligning to TRBD1. Trimming cost V 10 bases and J 1 base; bases outside gene matches: 6. The length of the CDR3 is 14 residues. CDR1 and CDR2 (germline): MNHEY, SMNVEV (reference sequence). The CDR3 region has the DNA TGTGCCAACAGAAGACAGGGGGGCACAGATACGCAGTATTTT. It encodes CANRRQGGTDTQYF.

In this sample, this clonotype turned up a few times. The V and J genes are TRBV14 and TRBJ1-6; a possible D gene is TRBD1 (6 bases). This CDR3 spans 16 amino acids. V dropped 1 base and J dropped 0 bases, with 7 bases sitting between them. In germline, CDR1 is SGHDN, CDR2 FVKESK. DNA for the CDR3: TGTGCCAGCAGCCAAGGAGGGGGCTCCTATAATTCACCCCTCCACTTT. This encodes CASSQGGGSYNSPLHF.

A few counts support this clonotype. V gene TRBV7-2 combines with J gene TRBJ2-1, with 8 bases fitting TRBD1. V shed 6 bases, J shed 3 bases, and the junction held 10 bases outside the gene matches. Per germline, CDR1 SGHTA and CDR2 FQGNSA. This CDR3 region has 16 residues. CDR3 sequence (DNA): TGTGCCAGCAGGCGAGGGGACGGGACAGGCTACAATGAGCAGTTCTTC. Its protein is CASRRGDGTGYNEQFF.

This clonotype was picked up many times. This rearrangement joins TRBV7-8 to TRBJ1-3, with 11 bases that match TRBD1. Looked up from germline, CDR1 is SGHVS and CDR2 is FQNEAQ. The CDR3 runs to 16 residues. Trimming cost V 6 bases and J 7 bases; bases outside gene matches: 11. As DNA, the CDR3 is TGTGCCAGCAGGCCCGGGACAGGGGGTGCTAGGAACACCATATATTTT. Residues: CASRPGTGGARNTIYF. The full variable domain, its missing parts supplied by reference TRBV7-8 and TRBJ1-3, is GAGVSQSPRYKVAKRGQDVALRCDPISGHVSLFWYQQALGQGPEFLTYFQNEAQLDKSGLPSDRFFAERPEGSVSTLKIQRTQQEDSAVYLCASRPGTGGARNTIYFGEGSWLTVV.

This clonotype was counted a few times. The chain recombines TRBV7-2 with TRBJ1-2, with D possibly being TRBD1 (5 bases). Germline V gene data show CDR1 as SGHTA and CDR2 as FQGNSA. This CDR3 region has 16 residues. The germline V and J ends were trimmed by 4 bases and 7 bases, with 22 bases remaining between them. The CDR3 is CASSSRGLDVGGGYTF. The CDR3 bases are TGTGCCAGCAGCTCCCGGGGCCTCGACGTGGGAGGTGGCTACACCTTC.

In this sample, this clonotype turned up a few times. V is TRBV19 and J is TRBJ2-1, with 9 positions matching TRBD2. The CDR3 has 15 amino acids. Germline V gives CDR1 LNHDA, CDR2 SQIVND (reference sequence). Unmatched junction bases numbered 8, after V lost 7 bases and J lost 4 bases. The CDR3 spells CASKRAGGPYNEQFF. Here the CDR3 DNA reads TGTGCCAGTAAAAGGGCGGGAGGGCCATACAATGAGCAGTTCTTC.

The chain joins TRBV30 to TRBJ2-7; D tentatively reads TRBD1 or TRBD2 (5 bases each). V was pared by 3 bases and J by 9 bases, with 15 bases between. Germline V gene lookup returns CDR1 GTSNPN and CDR2 SVGIG (reference sequence). The CDR3 runs 12 residues. For the CDR3, the DNA is TGTGCCTGGAGGTCGGGGACCTTGGGGCAGTACTTC. This sequence encodes CAWRSGTLGQYF.

This clonotype was counted a few times. The V and J genes are TRBV24-1 and TRBJ2-1; 11 bases fit TRBD2. The V gene's germline CDR1 is KGHDR and CDR2 SFDVKD. The ends lost 1 base at V and 2 bases at J; junction bases unmatched: 9. The CDR3 length is 19 residues. CDR3 loop: CATSDFGSGRAGAYNEQFF. DNA of the CDR3: TGTGCCACCAGTGATTTTGGTAGCGGGAGGGCCGGGGCCTACAATGAGCAGTTCTTC.

This clonotype appeared many times. The chain uses TRBV6-6 and TRBJ1-4, with 8 nucleotides matching TRBD1. The V gene end was trimmed by 6 bases and the J gene end by 2 bases; junction bases not matched to a gene: 11. Germline V gene lookup returns CDR1 MNHNY and CDR2 SVGAGI (reference sequence). The CDR3 is 17 residues long. This CDR3 reads CASRQGQGGTTNEKLFF. For the CDR3, the DNA is TGTGCCAGCAGACAAGGACAGGGAGGCACGACTAATGAAAAACTGTTTTTT.

The chain combines TRBV7-9 with TRBJ1-2, with D maybe TRBD1 (6 bases). This CDR3 has 15 residues. V was shortened by 5 bases and J by 1 base, with 14 bases between the two germline ends. CDR1 and CDR2 from the germline V gene are SEHNR and FQNEAQ (reference sequence). CDR3 sequence: CASSRGQWDNYGYTF. DNA for the CDR3: TGTGCCAGCAGCCGAGGACAGTGGGATAACTATGGCTACACCTTC.

The rearrangement links TRBV20-1 to TRBJ2-4; no firm D call. Germline CDR1 reads DFQATT; CDR2 reads SNEGSKA (reference sequence). V was cut by 0 bases and J by 2 bases, with 17 bases left in between. The CDR3 consists of 17 residues. The CDR3: CSARDRVGMSTKNIQYF. In nucleotides, the CDR3 is TGCAGTGCTAGAGATAGGGTGGGGATGTCGACCAAAAACATTCAGTACTTC.